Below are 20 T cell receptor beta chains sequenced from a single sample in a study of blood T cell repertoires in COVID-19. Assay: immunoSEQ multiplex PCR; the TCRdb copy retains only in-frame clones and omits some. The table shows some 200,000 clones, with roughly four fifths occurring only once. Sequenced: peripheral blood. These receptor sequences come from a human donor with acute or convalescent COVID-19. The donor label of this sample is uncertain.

CDR3 region: CASSQGWRVIDGYTF. The DNA of the CDR3 is TGTGCCAGCAGTCAAGGGTGGAGGGTTATCGATGGCTACACCTTC. V and J are TRBV27 and TRBJ1-2, with unresolved D. This CDR3 spans 15 amino acids. Germline loops: CDR1 MNHEY, CDR2 SMNVEV (reference sequence). V lost 5 bases and J lost 6, with 19 bases in between.

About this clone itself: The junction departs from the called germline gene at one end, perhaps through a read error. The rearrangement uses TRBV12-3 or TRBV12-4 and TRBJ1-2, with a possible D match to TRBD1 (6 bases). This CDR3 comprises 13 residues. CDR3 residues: CASSLALRGAPSF. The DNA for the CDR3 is TGTGCCAGCAGTTTAGCGCTACGGGGGGCCCCGTCCTTC.

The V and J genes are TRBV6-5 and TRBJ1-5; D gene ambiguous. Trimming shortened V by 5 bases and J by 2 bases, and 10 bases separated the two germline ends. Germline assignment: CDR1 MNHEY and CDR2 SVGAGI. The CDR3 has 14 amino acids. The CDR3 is CASSTSPGNQPQHF. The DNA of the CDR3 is TGTGCCAGCAGTACGTCCCCAGGCAATCAGCCCCAGCATTTT.

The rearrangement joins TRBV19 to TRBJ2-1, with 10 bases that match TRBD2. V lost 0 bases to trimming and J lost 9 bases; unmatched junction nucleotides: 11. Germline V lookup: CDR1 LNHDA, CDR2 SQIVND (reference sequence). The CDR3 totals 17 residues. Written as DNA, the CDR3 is TGTGCCAGTAGTATAGATCAAGCGGGAGGGCCACATACTGAGCAGTTCTTC. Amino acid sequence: CASSIDQAGGPHTEQFF.

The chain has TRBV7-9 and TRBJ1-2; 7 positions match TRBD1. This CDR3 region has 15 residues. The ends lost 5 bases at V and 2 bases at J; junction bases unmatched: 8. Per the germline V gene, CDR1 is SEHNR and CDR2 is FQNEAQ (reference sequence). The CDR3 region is CASSPSSTGNYGYTF. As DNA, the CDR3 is TGTGCCAGCAGCCCCAGCTCGACAGGGAACTATGGCTACACCTTC. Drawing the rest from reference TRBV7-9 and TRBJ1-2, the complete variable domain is DTGVSQNPRHKITKRGQNVTFRCDPISEHNRLYWYRQTLGQGPEFLTYFQNEAQLEKSRLLSDRFSAERPKGSFSTLEIQRTEQGDSAMYLCASSPSSTGNYGYTFGSGTRLTVV.

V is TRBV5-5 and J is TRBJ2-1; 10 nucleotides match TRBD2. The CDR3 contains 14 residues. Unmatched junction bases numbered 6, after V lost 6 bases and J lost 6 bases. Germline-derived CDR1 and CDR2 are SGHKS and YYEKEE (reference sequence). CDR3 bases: TGTGCCAGCACCTTACTAGCGGGGTCCAATGAGCAGTTCTTC. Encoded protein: CASTLLAGSNEQFF.

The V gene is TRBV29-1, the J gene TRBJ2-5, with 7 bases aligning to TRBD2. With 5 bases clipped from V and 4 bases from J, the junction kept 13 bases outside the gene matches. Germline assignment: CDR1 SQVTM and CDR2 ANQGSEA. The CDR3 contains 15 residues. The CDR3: CSVKMGLSARETQYF. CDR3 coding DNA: TGCAGCGTTAAAATGGGACTATCGGCGCGAGAGACCCAGTACTTC.

The CDR3 loop is CASSQLPPADTQYF. Written as DNA, the CDR3 is TGTGCCAGCAGCCAACTACCGCCGGCAGATACGCAGTATTTT. The J gene is TRBJ2-3, the V gene TRBV3-1 (or the pseudogene TRBV3-2); D gene ambiguous. Trimming took off 2 bases at V and 4 bases at J, with 10 bases between the two ends. Germline V gene data show CDR1 as LGHDT and CDR2 as YNNKEL (reference sequence). The CDR3 is made up of 14 amino acids.

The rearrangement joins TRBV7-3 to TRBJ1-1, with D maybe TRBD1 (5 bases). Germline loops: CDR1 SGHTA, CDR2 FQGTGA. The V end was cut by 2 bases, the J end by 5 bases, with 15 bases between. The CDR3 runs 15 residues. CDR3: CASSLQRGPETEAFF. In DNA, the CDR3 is TGTGCCAGCAGCTTACAGCGGGGCCCGGAGACTGAAGCTTTCTTT.

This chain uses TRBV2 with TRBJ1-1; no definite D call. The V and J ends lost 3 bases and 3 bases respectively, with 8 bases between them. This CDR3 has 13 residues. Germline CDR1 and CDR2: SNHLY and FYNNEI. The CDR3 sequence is CASSEEADTEAFF. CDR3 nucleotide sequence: TGTGCCAGCAGTGAGGAGGCGGACACTGAAGCTTTCTTT.

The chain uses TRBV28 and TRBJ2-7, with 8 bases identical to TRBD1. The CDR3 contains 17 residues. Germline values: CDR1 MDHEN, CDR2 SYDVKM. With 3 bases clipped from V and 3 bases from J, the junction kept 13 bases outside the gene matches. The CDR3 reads CASSFSSRGQGGYEQYF. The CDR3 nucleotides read TGTGCCAGCAGTTTCTCTTCCCGAGGACAGGGAGGCTACGAGCAGTACTTC. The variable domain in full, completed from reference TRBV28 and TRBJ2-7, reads DVKVTQSSRYLVKRTGEKVFLECVQDMDHENMFWYRQDPGLGLRLIYFSYDVKMKEKGDIPEGYSVSREKKERFSLILESASTNQTSMYLCASSFSSRGQGGYEQYFGPGTRLTVT.

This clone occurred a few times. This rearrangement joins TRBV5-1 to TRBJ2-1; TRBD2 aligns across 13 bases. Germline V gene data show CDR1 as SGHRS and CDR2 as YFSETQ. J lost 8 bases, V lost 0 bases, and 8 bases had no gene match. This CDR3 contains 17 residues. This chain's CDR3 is CASSLEPTSGRVDEQFF. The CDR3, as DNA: TGCGCCAGCAGCTTGGAACCTACTAGCGGGAGGGTAGATGAGCAGTTCTTC.

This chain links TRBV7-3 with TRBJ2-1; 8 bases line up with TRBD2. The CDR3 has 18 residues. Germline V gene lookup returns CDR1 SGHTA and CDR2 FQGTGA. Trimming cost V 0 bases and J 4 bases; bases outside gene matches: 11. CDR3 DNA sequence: TGTGCCAGCAGCTTAACGGGGTCCGGGAGGGCCCAGTACAATGAGCAGTTCTTC. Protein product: CASSLTGSGRAQYNEQFF.

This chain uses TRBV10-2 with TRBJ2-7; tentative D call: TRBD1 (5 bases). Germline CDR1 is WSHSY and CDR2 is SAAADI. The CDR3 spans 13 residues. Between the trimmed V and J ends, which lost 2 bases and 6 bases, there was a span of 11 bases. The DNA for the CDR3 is TGCGCCAGCAGTGAGAAGGGGCTGGGCGAGCAGTACTTC. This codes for CASSEKGLGEQYF.

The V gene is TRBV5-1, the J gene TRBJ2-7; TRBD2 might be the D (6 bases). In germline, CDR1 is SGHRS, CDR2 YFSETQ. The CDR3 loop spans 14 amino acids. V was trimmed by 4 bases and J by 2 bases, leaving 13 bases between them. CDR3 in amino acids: CASSPGGVTYEQYF. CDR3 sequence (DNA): TGCGCCAGCAGCCCCGGAGGGGTTACCTACGAGCAGTACTTC.

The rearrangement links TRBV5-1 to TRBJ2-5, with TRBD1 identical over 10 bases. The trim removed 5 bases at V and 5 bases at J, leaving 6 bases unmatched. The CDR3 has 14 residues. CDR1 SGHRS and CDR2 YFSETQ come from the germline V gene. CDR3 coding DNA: TGCGCCAGCAGGGCCGGGACAGGGGATGAGACCCAGTACTTC. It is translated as CASRAGTGDETQYF. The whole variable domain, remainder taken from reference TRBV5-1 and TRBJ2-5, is KAGVTQTPRYLIKTRGQQVTLSCSPISGHRSVSWYQQTPGQGLQFLFEYFSETQRNKGNFPGRFSGRQFSNSRSEMNVSTLELGDSALYLCASRAGTGDETQYFGPGTRLLVL.

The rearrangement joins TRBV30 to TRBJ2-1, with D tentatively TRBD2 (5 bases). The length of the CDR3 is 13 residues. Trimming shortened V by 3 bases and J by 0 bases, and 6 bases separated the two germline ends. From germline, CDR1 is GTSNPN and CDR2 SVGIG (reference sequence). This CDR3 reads CAWRGSSYNEQFF. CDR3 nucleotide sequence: TGTGCCTGGAGGGGGAGCTCCTACAATGAGCAGTTCTTC.

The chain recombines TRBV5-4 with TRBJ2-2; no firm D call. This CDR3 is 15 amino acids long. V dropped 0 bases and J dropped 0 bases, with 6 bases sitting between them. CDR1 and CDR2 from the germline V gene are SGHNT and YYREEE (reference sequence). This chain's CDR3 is CASSLGQSNTGELFF. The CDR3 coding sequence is TGTGCCAGCAGCTTGGGGCAGTCGAACACCGGGGAGCTGTTTTTT.

CDR3 in DNA: TGTGCCTGGAGTGTATCAGGGAAGTACACTGAAGCTTTCTTT. Translation gives CAWSVSGKYTEAFF. The chain recombines TRBV30 with TRBJ1-1; D is possibly TRBD1 (5 bases). The CDR3 contains 14 residues. Germline V gene data show CDR1 as GTSNPN and CDR2 as SVGIG (reference sequence). The ends were cut back, 0 bases at V and 3 bases at J, with 11 bases in the middle. Looking up the rest from reference TRBV30 and TRBJ1-1 gives the full variable domain: SQTIHQWPATLVQPVGSPLSLECTVEGTSNPNLYWYRQAAGRGLQLLFYSVGIGQISSEVPQNLSASRPQDRQFILSSKKLLLSDSGFYLCAWSVSGKYTEAFFGQGTRLTVV.

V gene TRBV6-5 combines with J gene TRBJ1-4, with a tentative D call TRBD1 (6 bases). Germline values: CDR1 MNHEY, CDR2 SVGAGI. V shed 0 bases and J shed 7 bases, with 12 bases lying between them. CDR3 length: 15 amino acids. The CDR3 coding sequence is TGTGCCAGCAGTTACTCGATGGGCAGGGGTGAAAAACTGTTTTTT. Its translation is CASSYSMGRGEKLFF.